This T cell receptor (beta chain) was sequenced for a study of CD8 T cells in ankylosing spondylitis. A remark on this clonotype: The antigen is undetermined.

The study, taken as a whole, reports: Clones linked with disease were CD8+ and fairly uncommon in the peripheral blood. Reports say disease-linked clones showed up significantly more in matched ankylosing spondylitis synovial fluid. What seemed typical of ankylosing spondylitis blood was a TCR beta motif built from eight highly homologous variants.

J was trimmed by 3 bases and V by 4 bases; bases with no gene match: 5. The CDR3 runs to 15 residues. Germline V CDR1 and CDR2: SGHKS, YYEKEE (reference sequence). Quantitative barcoded 5'-RACE was used to prepare TCR beta libraries. TCRdb used MiXCR to reprocess the 5' RACE reads, holding one entry per CDR3 protein. The data show around 320,000 distinct CDR3 sequences, less than 25% seen once. The chain combines TRBV5-5 with TRBJ2-3, with 10 bases that match TRBD2. The source of this sequence is a female donor with ankylosing spondylitis or in good health (not recorded which). The sequenced sample consisted of blood, either unsorted or a sorted T cell fraction (not recorded which). CDR3 amino acids: CASSIGLADTDTQYF. CDR3 bases: TGTGCCAGCAGCATCGGACTAGCGGATACAGATACGCAGTATTTT.